This T cell receptor beta chain was recovered during a study of shared clonotypes between healthy human individuals. Over several immunoSEQ plates, each subset's genomic DNA was distributed in even portions. Assay used: immunoSEQ multiplex PCR; TCRdb lists only in-frame clones, some missing. The sample yields about 2,500,000 clones, more than 90% seen once. Study-wide results and limits: A reduction in generation probabilities was seen for non-shared clonotypes relative to those shared by all four donors.

Each sample came from a Caucasian adult donor living in Nashville, Tennessee. CD45RA+ naive and CD45RA-negative memory subsets were separated from CD4+ cells. On this clone itself: The antigen remains undetermined.

Looked up from germline, CDR1 is SEHNR and CDR2 is FQNEAQ (reference sequence). Trimming stripped 5 bases from V and 8 bases from J, with 12 bases between. The CDR3 contains 12 residues. The sequenced sample consisted of naive CD4+ T cells sorted from blood. Subset: CD45RA+ positively selected. This rearrangement joins TRBV7-9 to TRBJ1-2, with no clear D. This TCR derives from a young man in good health. For the CDR3, the DNA is TGTGCCAGCAGCCACGCGCTTAGGGGCTACACCTTC. Its protein product is CASSHALRGYTF. The variable domain in full, with the rest retrieved from reference TRBV7-9 and TRBJ1-2, is DTGVSQNPRHKITKRGQNVTFRCDPISEHNRLYWYRQTLGQGPEFLTYFQNEAQLEKSRLLSDRFSAERPKGSFSTLEIQRTEQGDSAMYLCASSHALRGYTFGSGTRLTVV.